This T cell receptor (beta chain) was retrieved from a study of identical twins (dated by TCRdb to about 2016). For the study in its entirety: To test whether fetal clonotypes persist, the study used deep sequencing on TCR alpha and beta repertoires from monozygotic twins, unrelated adults of various ages, and cord blood. To rule out contamination, the twin experiments were replicated at different times with different library preparation protocols.

Every donor in the study was a healthy Caucasian. The twin cohort consisted of three pairs of female monozygotic twins, all aged about 18 to 30 years. CD4+ and CD8+ T cell populations were isolated with positive isolation kits from Invitrogen. The sample holds many counts of this clonotype. Which antigen it targets is not known. One base away there is no much larger clone; base qualities are not given. Receptors were amplified or captured by 5' RACE. For sequencing, an Illumina HiSeq 2000 was employed. Template switching added a universal primer binding site, and the final cDNA carried a unique molecular identifier that allowed TCR cDNA molecules to be counted accurately. Specific primers in the conserved constant-segment region were used to synthesize first-strand cDNA for TCR alpha and beta chains. Each cDNA library was double barcoded, with a SMART-Mk sample barcode plus Illumina barcodes, to control for contamination. TruSeq adapter sequences along with Illumina sample barcodes were introduced in two successive PCR steps. The TCR alpha and beta cDNA libraries were sequenced on the Illumina HiSeq platform using custom primers. As for the original processing: MiGEC processed the raw reads to extract unique molecular identifiers, while MiXCR was used to determine the CDR3 positions. Recombination models were inferred per individual with the repgenHMM and IGoR tools using an EM algorithm. The tcR package in R was used for shared clonotype analysis, with sharing normalized by the product of cloneset sizes. Out-of-frame nonproductive sequences were analyzed to study raw recombination free of thymic and clonal selection effects. TCRdb took the public reads, trimmed them with fastp at Q25, ran MiXCR for clone calling and kept in-frame beta chains. Here each entry gathers all rows of one CDR3 protein and keeps the most common genes and DNA. In this record, the V and J calls reflect TCRdb's handling and not the investigators' own analysis. The sample includes roughly 290,000 distinct CDR3 sequences, with nearly 9.5% observed a single time. The ten largest clones capture under 7.5% of the sample.

The CDR3, cysteine through phenylalanine, is 12 amino acids long. Only the CDR3 portion is preserved as DNA: 36 bases, with reading frame beginning at the first base. V loses 1 base, J loses 10 bases, and the germline ends lie 10 bases apart. Taken from the germline V gene, the CDR1 and CDR2 loops are SGHTA and FQGNSA. What the research found in general, with its limitations: Fewer insertions were carried by abundant cord blood beta clonotypes, a similar but weaker trend appeared in young adult naive repertoires, and no such trend appeared in memory repertoires. In beta out-of-frame sequences, excess twin sharing was weaker, because having fewer shared sequences lowered the signal-to-noise ratio. Zero-insertion analyses could be partly confounded by invariant T cells such as MAIT and iNKT, although diverse VJ usage argued against such confounding for most clonotypes. Because the same donors could not be followed over many years, the conclusions relied on cross-sectional statistical analysis. Compared with coincidental sharing between unrelated individuals, an excess of low generation-probability sequences was observed among out-of-frame TCR alpha sequences shared between twins. Recombination models systematically underestimated out-of-frame TCR alpha sharing in monozygotic twins but agreed with sharing between unrelated individuals.

This same sample was also part of a study on yellow fever vaccine responses in identical twins. From the second report: The authors reported that the T cell response to vaccination in identical twins appeared partly convergent and partly personalized. Focusing on identical twins, the study followed the T cell clones that responded to the vaccine, and did so with precision.

The TCR originated in a woman under 30 in good health. Material: CD8+ T cells sorted from blood. The receptor chain draws on TRBV7-2 and TRBJ1-2; TRBD1 is a possible D gene, resting on 5 matching bases. The CDR3 region: CASSLDQGFYTF. Here is the DNA: TGTGCCAGCAGCTTAGATCAGGGTTTCTACACCTTC.